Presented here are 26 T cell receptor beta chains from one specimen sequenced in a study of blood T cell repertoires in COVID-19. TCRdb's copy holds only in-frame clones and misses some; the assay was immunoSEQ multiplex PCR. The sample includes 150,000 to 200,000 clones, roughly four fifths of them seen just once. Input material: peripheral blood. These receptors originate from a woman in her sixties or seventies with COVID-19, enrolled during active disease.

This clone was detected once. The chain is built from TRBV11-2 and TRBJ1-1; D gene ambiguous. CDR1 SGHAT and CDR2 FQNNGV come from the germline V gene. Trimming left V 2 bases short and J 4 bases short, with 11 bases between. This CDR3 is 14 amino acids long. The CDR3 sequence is CASSLFEGGTEAFF. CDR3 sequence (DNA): TGTGCCAGCAGCTTATTTGAGGGAGGCACTGAAGCTTTCTTT.

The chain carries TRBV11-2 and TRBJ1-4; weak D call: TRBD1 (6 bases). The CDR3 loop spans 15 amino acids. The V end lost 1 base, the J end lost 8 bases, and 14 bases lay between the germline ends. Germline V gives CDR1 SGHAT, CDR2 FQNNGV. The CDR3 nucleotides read TGTGCCAGCAGCTTAGCACAGGGCTTAGGCGAAAAACTGTTTTTT. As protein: CASSLAQGLGEKLFF.

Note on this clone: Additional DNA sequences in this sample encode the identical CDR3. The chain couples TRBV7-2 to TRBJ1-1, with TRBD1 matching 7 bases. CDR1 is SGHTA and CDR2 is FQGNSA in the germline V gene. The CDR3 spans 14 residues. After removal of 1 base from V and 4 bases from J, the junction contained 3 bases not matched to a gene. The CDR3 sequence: CASSLDRGRTEAFF. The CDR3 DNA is TGTGCCAGCAGCTTAGACAGGGGACGCACTGAAGCTTTCTTT.

CDR3 in amino acids: CASSPRGLPGEQFF. CDR3 nucleotide sequence: TGTGCCAGCAGCCCAAGGGGACTACCGGGGGAGCAGTTCTTC. The genes are TRBV11-3 and TRBJ2-1, with 7 bases that match TRBD2. CDR3 length equals 14 residues. From germline, CDR1 is SGHNT and CDR2 YENEEA. V shed 5 bases and J 10 bases; nucleotides not matched to a gene: 11.

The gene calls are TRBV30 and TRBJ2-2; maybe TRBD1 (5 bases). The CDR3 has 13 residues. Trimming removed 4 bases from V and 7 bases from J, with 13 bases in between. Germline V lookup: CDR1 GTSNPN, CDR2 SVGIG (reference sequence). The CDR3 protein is CAWTPGKYGELFF. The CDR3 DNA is TGTGCCTGGACGCCAGGGAAATACGGGGAGCTGTTTTTT.

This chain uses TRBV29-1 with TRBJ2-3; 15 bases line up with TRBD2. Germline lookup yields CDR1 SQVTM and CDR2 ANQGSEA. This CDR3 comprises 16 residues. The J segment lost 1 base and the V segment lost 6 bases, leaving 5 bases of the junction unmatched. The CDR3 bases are TGCAGCGTGTCGGGACTAGCGGGAGGTGGCACAGATACGCAGTATTTT. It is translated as CSVSGLAGGGTDTQYF.

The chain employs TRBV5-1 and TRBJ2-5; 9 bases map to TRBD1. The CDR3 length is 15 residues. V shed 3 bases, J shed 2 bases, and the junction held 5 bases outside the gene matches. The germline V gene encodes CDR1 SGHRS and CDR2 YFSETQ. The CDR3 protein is CASSSDRGTQETQYF. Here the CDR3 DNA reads TGCGCCAGCAGCTCGGACAGGGGAACACAAGAGACCCAGTACTTC. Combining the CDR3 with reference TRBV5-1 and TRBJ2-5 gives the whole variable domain KAGVTQTPRYLIKTRGQQVTLSCSPISGHRSVSWYQQTPGQGLQFLFEYFSETQRNKGNFPGRFSGRQFSNSRSEMNVSTLELGDSALYLCASSSDRGTQETQYFGPGTRLLVL.

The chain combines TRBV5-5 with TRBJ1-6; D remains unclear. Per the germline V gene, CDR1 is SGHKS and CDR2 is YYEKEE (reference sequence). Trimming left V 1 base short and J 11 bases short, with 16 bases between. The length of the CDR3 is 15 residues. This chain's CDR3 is CASSLLGGFGAPLHF. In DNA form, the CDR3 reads TGTGCCAGCAGCTTGCTAGGAGGGTTTGGGGCACCCCTCCACTTT.

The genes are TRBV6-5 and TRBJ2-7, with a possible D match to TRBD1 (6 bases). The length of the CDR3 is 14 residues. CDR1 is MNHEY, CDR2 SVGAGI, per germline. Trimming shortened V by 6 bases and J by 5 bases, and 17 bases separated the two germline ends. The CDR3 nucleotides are TGTGCCAGCAGGTTTGGGGGCTCAACTGACGAGCAGTACTTC. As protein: CASRFGGSTDEQYF.

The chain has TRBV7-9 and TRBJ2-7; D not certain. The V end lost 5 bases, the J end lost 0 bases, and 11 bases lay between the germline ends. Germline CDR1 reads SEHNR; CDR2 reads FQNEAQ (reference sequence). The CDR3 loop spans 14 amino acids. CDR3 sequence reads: CASSPAGGSYEQYF. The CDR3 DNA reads TGTGCCAGCAGCCCGGCCGGCGGCTCCTACGAGCAGTACTTC.

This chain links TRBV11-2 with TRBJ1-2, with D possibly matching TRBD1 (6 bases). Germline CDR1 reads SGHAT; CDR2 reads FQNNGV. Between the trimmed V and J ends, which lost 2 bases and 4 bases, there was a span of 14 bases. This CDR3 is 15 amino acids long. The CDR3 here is CASSLHRGGSYGYTF. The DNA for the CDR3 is TGTGCCAGCAGCTTACACCGGGGGGGCAGCTATGGCTACACCTTC.

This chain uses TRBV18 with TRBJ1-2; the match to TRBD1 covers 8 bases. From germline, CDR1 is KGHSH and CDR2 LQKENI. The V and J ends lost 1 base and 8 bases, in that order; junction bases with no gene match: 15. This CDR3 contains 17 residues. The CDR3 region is CASSPRQGALGGEGYTF. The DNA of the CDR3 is TGTGCCAGCTCACCACGCCAGGGGGCTTTAGGAGGAGAGGGCTACACCTTC.

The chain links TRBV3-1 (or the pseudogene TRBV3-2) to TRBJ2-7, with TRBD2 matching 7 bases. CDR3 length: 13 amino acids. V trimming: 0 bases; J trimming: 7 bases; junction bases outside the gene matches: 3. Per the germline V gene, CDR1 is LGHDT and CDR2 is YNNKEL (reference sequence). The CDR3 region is CASSQDREEEQYF. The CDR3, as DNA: TGTGCCAGCAGCCAAGATCGGGAGGAAGAGCAGTACTTC.

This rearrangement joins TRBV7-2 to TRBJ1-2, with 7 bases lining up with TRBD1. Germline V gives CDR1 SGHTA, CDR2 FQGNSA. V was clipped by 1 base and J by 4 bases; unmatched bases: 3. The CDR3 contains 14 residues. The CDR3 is CASSLEGGFYGYTF. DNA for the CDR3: TGTGCCAGCAGCTTAGAAGGGGGCTTCTATGGCTACACCTTC.

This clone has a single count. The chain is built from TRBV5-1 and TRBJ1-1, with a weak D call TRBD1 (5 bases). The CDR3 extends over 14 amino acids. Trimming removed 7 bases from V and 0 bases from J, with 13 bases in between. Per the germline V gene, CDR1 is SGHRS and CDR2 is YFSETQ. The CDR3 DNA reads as TGCGCCAGCTTGGCGGGGGACCTGAACACTGAAGCTTTCTTT. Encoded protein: CASLAGDLNTEAFF.

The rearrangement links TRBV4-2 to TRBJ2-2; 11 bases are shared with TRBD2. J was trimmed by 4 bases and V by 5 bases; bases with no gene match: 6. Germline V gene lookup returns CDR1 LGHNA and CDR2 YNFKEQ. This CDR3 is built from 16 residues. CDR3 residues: CASSAQTSGTTGELFF. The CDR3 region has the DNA TGTGCCAGCAGCGCCCAGACTAGCGGGACCACCGGGGAGCTGTTTTTT.

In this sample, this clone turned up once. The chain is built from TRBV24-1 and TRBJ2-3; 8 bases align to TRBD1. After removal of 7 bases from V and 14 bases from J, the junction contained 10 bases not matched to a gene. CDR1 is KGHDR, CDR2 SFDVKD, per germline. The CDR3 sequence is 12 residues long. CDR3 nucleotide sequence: TGTGCCACCAGAACCGGGACAGGATTATGGTATTTT. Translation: CATRTGTGLWYF.

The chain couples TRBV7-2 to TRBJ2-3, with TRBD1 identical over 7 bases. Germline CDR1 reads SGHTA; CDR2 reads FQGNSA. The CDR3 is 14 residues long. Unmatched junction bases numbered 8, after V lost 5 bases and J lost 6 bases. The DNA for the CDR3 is TGTGCCAGCAGCCCTACAGGGGTCGGCGATACGCAGTATTTT. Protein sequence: CASSPTGVGDTQYF.

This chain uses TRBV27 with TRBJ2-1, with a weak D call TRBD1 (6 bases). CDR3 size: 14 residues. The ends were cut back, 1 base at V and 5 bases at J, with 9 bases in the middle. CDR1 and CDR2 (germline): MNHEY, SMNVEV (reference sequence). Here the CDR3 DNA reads TGTGCCAGCAGTTTATACGGGGACAACAATGAGCAGTTCTTC. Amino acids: CASSLYGDNNEQFF.

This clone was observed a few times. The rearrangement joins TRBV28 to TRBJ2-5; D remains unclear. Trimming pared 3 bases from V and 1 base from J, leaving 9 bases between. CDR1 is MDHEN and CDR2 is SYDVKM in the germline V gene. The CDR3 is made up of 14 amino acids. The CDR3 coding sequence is TGTGCCAGCAGTTTCGTTCGGAGCCAAGAGACCCAGTACTTC. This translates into CASSFVRSQETQYF.

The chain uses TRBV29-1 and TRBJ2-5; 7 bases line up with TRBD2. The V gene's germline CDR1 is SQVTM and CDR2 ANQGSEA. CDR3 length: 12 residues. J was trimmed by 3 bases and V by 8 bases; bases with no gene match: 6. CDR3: CSSLAGEETQYF. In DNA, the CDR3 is TGCAGCTCGTTAGCGGGCGAAGAGACCCAGTACTTC.

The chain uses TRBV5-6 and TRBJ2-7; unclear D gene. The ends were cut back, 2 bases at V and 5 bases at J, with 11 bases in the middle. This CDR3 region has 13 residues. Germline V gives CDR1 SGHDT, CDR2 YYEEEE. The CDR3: CASSLGRGDEQYF. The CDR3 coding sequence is TGTGCCAGCAGCTTAGGAAGAGGCGACGAGCAGTACTTC.

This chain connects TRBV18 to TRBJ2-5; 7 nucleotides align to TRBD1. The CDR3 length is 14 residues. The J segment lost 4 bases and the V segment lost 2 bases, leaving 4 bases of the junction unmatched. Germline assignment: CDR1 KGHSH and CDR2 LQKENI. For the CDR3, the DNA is TGTGCCAGCTCACCAATGGGACAGATAGAGACCCAGTACTTC. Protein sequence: CASSPMGQIETQYF.

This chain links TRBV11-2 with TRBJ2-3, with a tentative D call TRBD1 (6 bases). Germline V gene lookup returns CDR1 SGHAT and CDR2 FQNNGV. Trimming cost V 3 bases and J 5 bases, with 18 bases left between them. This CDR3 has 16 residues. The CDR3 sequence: CASSLMTGISGDTQYF. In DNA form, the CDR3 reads TGTGCCAGCAGCTTGATGACAGGAATATCAGGAGATACGCAGTATTTT.

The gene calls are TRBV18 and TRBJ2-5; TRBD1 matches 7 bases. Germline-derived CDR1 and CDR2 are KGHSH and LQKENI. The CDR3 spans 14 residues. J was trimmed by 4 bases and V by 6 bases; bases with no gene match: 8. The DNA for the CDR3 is TGTGCCAGCTCCAGAAGAGGGGGCGGAGAGACCCAGTACTTC. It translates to CASSRRGGGETQYF.

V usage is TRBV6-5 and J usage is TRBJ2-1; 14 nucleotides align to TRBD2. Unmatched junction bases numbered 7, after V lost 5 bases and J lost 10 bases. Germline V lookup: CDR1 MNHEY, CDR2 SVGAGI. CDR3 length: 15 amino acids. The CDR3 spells CASSKGLAGVREQFF. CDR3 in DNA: TGTGCCAGCAGTAAGGGACTAGCGGGAGTCAGAGAGCAGTTCTTC.